The 5 T cell receptor beta chains given below trace back to one sample, sequenced in a study of cytotoxic CD8 clonotypes in ibrutinib-treated CLL. Profiled with immunoSEQ multiplex PCR; TCRdb holds only in-frame clones, not every one. Here the sample spans 55,000 to 80,000 clones, around 52% being singletons. The sequencing here drew on PBMCs, taken after 12 months of ibrutinib treatment. The receptors originated from a human donor with chronic lymphocytic leukemia.

This clone appeared many times. The gene calls are TRBV7-2 and TRBJ2-2, with 10 bases aligning to TRBD2. The CDR3 loop spans 15 amino acids. The junction had 1 base not matched to a gene; V was cut back by 5 bases and J by 1 base. CDR1 and CDR2 from the germline V gene are SGHTA and FQGNSA. Written as DNA, the CDR3 is TGTGCCAGCAGCGGACTAGCGGTGAACACCGGGGAGCTGTTTTTT. Protein product: CASSGLAVNTGELFF.

This clone was found many times. This sequence joins TRBV7-2 and TRBJ2-2; 7 positions agree with TRBD2. The CDR3 is made up of 16 amino acids. J gave up 6 bases and V 5 bases, and 12 bases lay outside the gene matches. Germline CDR1 and CDR2: SGHTA and FQGNSA. In DNA, the CDR3 is TGTGCCAGCAGCCCAGGGACTAAATTTGGGGCCGGGGAGCTGTTTTTT. It encodes CASSPGTKFGAGELFF.

The gene calls are TRBV7-2 and TRBJ2-5; tentative D call: TRBD2 (5 bases). This CDR3 has 15 amino acids. Germline V gene data show CDR1 as SGHTA and CDR2 as FQGNSA. V was pared by 2 bases and J by 7 bases, with 17 bases between. The CDR3 spells CASSLSLAAARTQYF. The CDR3 DNA is TGTGCCAGCAGCTTAAGCCTAGCCGCCGCTAGGACCCAGTACTTC.

The rearrangement links TRBV5-1 to TRBJ1-2, with TRBD1 matching 9 bases. Trimming cost V 7 bases and J 2 bases; bases outside gene matches: 6. Germline V lookup: CDR1 SGHRS, CDR2 YFSETQ. CDR3 length: 14 residues. The DNA for the CDR3 is TGCGCCAGCCGACGGGACAGGGTGAACTATGGCTACACCTTC. Translating gives CASRRDRVNYGYTF.

The chain joins TRBV23-1 to TRBJ2-7; TRBD1 aligns across 7 bases. TRBV23-1 is treated as an ORF (open reading frame) with a function not yet certain. Unmatched junction bases numbered 11, after V lost 0 bases and J lost 3 bases. This CDR3 has 17 residues. The CDR3 region has the DNA TGCGCCAGCAGTCAATCCCAGACAGGGAGAAGTCGCTACGAGCAGTACTTC. It specifies CASSQSQTGRSRYEQYF.